This T cell receptor (beta chain) appears in the sequencing data of a study of T cell changes during pregnancy in multiple sclerosis. V was trimmed by 3 bases and J by 7 bases, leaving 8 bases between them. This CDR3 has 12 residues. Germline V lookup: CDR1 SGHNT, CDR2 YYREEE (reference sequence). This clone came up once. Assay: immunoSEQ multiplex PCR; the TCRdb copy retains only in-frame clones and omits some. Among about 17,000 clones listed, around 90% were seen once. The sequencing used CD8+ T cells from peripheral blood mononuclear cells, collected after pregnancy. The V and J genes are TRBV5-4 and TRBJ2-1; a weak D match, TRBD1 (5 bases). This receptor was taken from a female donor in good health, enrolled as a control in a pregnancy study. CDR3 in DNA: TGTGCCAGCAGCTCAAAGGGGAATGAGCAGTTCTTC. Residues: CASSSKGNEQFF.